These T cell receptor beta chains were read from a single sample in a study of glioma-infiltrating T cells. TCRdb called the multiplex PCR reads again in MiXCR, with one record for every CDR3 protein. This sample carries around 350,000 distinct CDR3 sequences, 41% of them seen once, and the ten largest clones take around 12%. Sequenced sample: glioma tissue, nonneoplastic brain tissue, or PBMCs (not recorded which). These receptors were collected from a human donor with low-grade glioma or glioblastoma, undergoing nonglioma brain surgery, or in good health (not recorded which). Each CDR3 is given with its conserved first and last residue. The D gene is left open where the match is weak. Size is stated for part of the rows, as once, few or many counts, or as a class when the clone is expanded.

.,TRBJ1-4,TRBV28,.,CASLRDISEKLFF,TGTGCCAGCCTACGGGACATTAGTGAAAAACTGTTTTTT
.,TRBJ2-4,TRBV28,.,CASTSIAKNIKYF,TGTGCCAGCACCTCAATAGCCAAAAACATTAAGTACTTC
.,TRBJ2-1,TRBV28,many,CASSPPASSYNEQFF,TGTGCCAGCAGTCCCCCAGCAAGCTCCTACAATGAGCAGTTCTTC
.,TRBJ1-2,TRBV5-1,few,CASSLDLSSYGYTF,TGCGCCAGCAGCTTGGATCTCAGTTCCTATGGCTACACCTTC
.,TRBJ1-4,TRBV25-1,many,CASSGLQGGMSEKLFF,TGTGCCAGCAGTGGTTTACAGGGCGGGATGAGTGAAAAACTGTTTTTT
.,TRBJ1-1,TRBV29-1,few,CSVEPGWAMNTEAFF,TGCAGCGTTGAACCAGGGTGGGCCATGAACACTGAAGCTTTCTTT
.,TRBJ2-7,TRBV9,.,CASTGRGKWQQYF,TGTGCCAGCACTGGTAGGGGCAAATGGCAGCAGTACTTC
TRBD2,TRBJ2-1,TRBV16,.,CASSQSHLADSYNEQFF,TGTGCCAGCAGCCAATCCCATCTAGCGGACTCCTACAATGAGCAGTTCTTC
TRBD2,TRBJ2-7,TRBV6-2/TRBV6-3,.,CASSMSGLANYEQYF,TGTGCCAGCAGTATGTCGGGACTAGCCAACTACGAGCAGTACTTC
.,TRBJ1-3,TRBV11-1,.,CASSARTALGNTIHF,TGTGCCAGCAGCGCGAGGACAGCTCTGGGAAACACCATACATTTT
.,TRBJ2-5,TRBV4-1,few,CASSQDRVTQYF,TGCGCCAGCAGCCAAGATAGGGTGACCCAGTACTTC
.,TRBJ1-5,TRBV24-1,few,CATSAQGYQPQHF,TGTGCCACCAGTGCCCAGGGCTATCAGCCCCAGCATTTT
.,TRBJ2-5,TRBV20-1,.,CSARKAPDYQTQYF,TGCAGTGCTAGGAAAGCCCCGGACTACCAGACCCAGTACTTC
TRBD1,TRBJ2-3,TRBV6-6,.,CASSYPGQGTDTQYF,TGTGCCAGCAGTTACCCTGGACAGGGCACAGATACGCAGTATTTT
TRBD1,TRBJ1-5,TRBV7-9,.,CASSSGTGHQPQHF,TGTGCCAGCAGCTCGGGGACAGGGCATCAGCCCCAGCATTTT
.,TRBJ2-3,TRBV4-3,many,CASSQDFASTDTQYF,TGCGCCAGCAGCCAAGATTTCGCGAGCACAGATACGCAGTATTTT
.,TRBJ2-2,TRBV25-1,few,CASSATGYANTGELFF,TGTGCCAGCAGCGCGACTGGGTACGCGAACACCGGGGAGCTGTTTTTT
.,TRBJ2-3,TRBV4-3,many,CASSQDPPGLVLDTQYF,TGCGCCAGCAGCCAAGATCCCCCAGGGCTGGTGTTAGATACGCAGTATTTT
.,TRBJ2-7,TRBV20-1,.,CSARNFVGGIHEQYF,TGCAGTGCTAGAAATTTTGTAGGGGGAATCCACGAGCAGTACTTC
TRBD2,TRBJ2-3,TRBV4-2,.,CASSQGRGGTRTDTQYF,TGTGCCAGCAGCCAAGGTCGGGGGGGAACTAGGACAGATACGCAGTATTTT
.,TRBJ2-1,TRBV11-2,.,CASSSFRMGERSYNEQFF,TGTGCCAGCAGCTCCTTTAGGATGGGGGAAAGGTCCTACAATGAGCAGTTCTTC
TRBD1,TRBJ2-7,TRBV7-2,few,CASSVTGTGREQYF,TGTGCCAGCAGCGTAACCGGGACAGGGCGCGAGCAGTACTTC
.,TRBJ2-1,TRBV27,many,CASGDRPPSYNEQFF,TGTGCCAGCGGCGACAGGCCACCCTCCTACAATGAGCAGTTCTTC
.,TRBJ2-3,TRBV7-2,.,CASSPRSDTRYF,TGTGCCAGCAGCCCGCGGTCCGATACGCGGTATTTT
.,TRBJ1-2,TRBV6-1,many,CASSPTTAYGYTF,TGTGCCAGCAGCCCTACGACAGCCTATGGCTACACCTTC
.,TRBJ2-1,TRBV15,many,CATSRDAGGPRHEQFF,TGTGCCACCAGCAGAGACGCAGGTGGCCCCCGTCATGAGCAGTTCTTC
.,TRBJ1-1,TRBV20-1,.,CSARDRTGRTEAFF,TGCAGTGCTAGAGATCGAACAGGGAGGACTGAAGCTTTCTTT
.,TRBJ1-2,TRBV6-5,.,CASSTRGANYGYTF,TGTGCCAGCAGCACCCGGGGAGCTAACTATGGCTACACCTTC